A single sample gave rise to the 5 T cell receptor beta chains below, sequenced in a study of blood T cell repertoires in COVID-19. TCRdb keeps only in-frame clones here, not all; method: immunoSEQ multiplex PCR. This table has about 99,000 clones, 65% to 85% appearing once. The sample was peripheral blood. The receptor set was obtained from a man between 65 and 80 years old with active or convalescent COVID-19.

This clone was observed a single time. The chain is built from TRBV24-1 and TRBJ1-2, with D possibly TRBD1 on 6 matching bases. The ends were cut back, 7 bases at V and 5 bases at J, with 13 bases in the middle. The CDR3 length is 13 residues. Germline V CDR1 and CDR2: KGHDR, SFDVKD. CDR3 protein: CATSPGHQYGYTF. CDR3 sequence (DNA): TGTGCCACCAGCCCGGGACACCAATATGGCTACACCTTC.

This chain connects TRBV29-1 to TRBJ2-3; 9 bases fit TRBD1. The germline V gene encodes CDR1 SQVTM and CDR2 ANQGSEA. This CDR3 has 15 residues. J was trimmed by 0 bases and V by 5 bases; bases with no gene match: 6. CDR3 DNA sequence: TGCAGCGTTAGACAGGGGGATCCGAGCACAGATACGCAGTATTTT. Translated, it gives CSVRQGDPSTDTQYF.

The chain links TRBV9 to TRBJ1-6; no reliable D call. CDR1 is SGDLS and CDR2 is YYNGEE in the germline V gene. V was cut by 2 bases and J by 0 bases, with 15 bases left in between. The CDR3 has 18 residues. The CDR3 loop reads CASSVRFRGHSYNSPLHF. In DNA, the CDR3 is TGTGCCAGCAGCGTTCGGTTTAGAGGCCACTCCTATAATTCACCCCTCCACTTT.

The J gene is TRBJ1-1, the V gene TRBV28; no clear D gene. Germline-derived CDR1 and CDR2 are MDHEN and SYDVKM. The CDR3 has 15 residues. With 4 bases removed from V and 4 bases from J, the gap between germline ends came to 16 bases. The CDR3 DNA follows: TGTGCCAGCAGTTCCATGCAGGCCCGTAGCACTGAAGCTTTCTTT. Its translation: CASSSMQARSTEAFF.

V and J are TRBV28 and TRBJ1-4, with 12 bases identical to TRBD1. Trimming at V came to 6 bases and at J to 10 bases, leaving 9 bases not matched to a gene. This CDR3 is built from 15 residues. CDR1 MDHEN and CDR2 SYDVKM come from the germline V gene. The CDR3 sequence is CASRPRDRGLVKLFF. As DNA, the CDR3 is TGTGCCAGCAGACCTCGGGACAGGGGGCTGGTAAAACTGTTTTTT.